This TCR beta chain is from a study of metastatic and nonmetastatic thyroid tumors. About the study: It was across blood and tumor or nodule tissue from malignant and benign thyroid patients that repertoires were compared.

This clone was observed at least ten times. What it recognizes is unknown. This CDR3 is 14 amino acids long. Germline trimming cut 6 bases from V and 7 bases from J; bases unmatched to any gene: 6. CDR1 is KGHSH, CDR2 LQKENI, per germline. Original analysis: CDR3 was compared across clinicopathological groups, and the resulting differences were used to build a distant-metastasis classifier for papillary thyroid cancer. TCRdb re-called clones via MiXCR from the PCR reads. The V and J calls reflect TCRdb's pipeline rather than the authors' work. This table has almost 70,000 clones, approximately 15% appearing once. Whole-study findings and limits: In both blood and tumor samples, TCR beta diversity was reported significantly higher for malignant than benign nodules.

Thyroid surgery took place with no prior treatment in any patient. What was sequenced was blood. The chain recombines TRBV18 with TRBJ1-5; 10 positions match TRBD1. This TCR was recovered from a male donor with papillary thyroid cancer or a benign thyroid nodule (not recorded which). Some clones in this sample may be carry-over from other donors' samples. CDR3: CASSPGQGGQPQHF. The DNA for the CDR3 is TGTGCCAGCTCTCCCGGACAGGGGGGGCAGCCCCAGCATTTT.